This T cell receptor beta chain is drawn from a study of identical twins. The V and J ends lost 5 bases and 1 base respectively, with 14 bases between them. The CDR3 is 15 amino acids. In germline, CDR1 is LGHDT, CDR2 YNNKEL (reference sequence). TCRdb re-called the 5' RACE reads through MiXCR, storing one row per CDR3 protein. Of nearly 900,000 distinct CDR3 sequences in the sample, approximately 13% are singletons; the top ten hold around 1.5%. The data also belong to a second study, concerning yellow fever vaccine responses in identical twins.

The source is a woman younger than 35 in good health. The rearrangement uses TRBV3-1 and TRBJ2-5, with D perhaps matching TRBD2 (5 bases). The sequenced sample was PBMCs. The CDR3 DNA reads TGTGCCAGCAGCGGTAGAGGACTCCCCCAAGAGACCCAGTACTTC. This sequence encodes CASSGRGLPQETQYF.